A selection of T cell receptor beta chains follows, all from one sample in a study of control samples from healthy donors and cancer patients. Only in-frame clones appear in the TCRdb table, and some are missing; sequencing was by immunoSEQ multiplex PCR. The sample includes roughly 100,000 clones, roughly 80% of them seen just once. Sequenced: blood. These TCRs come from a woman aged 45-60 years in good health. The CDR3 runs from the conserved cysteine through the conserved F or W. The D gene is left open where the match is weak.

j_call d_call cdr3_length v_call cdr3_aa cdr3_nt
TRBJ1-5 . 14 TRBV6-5 CASSQQGVNQPQHF TGTGCCAGCAGCCAACAGGGTGTGAATCAGCCCCAGCATTTT
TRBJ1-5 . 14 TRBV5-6 CASTRQRETQPQHF TGTGCCAGCACGCGGCAGCGGGAAACGCAGCCCCAGCATTTT
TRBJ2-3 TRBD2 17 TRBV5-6 CASSLVASGGYTDTQYF TGTGCCAGCAGCTTGGTTGCTAGCGGGGGGTACACAGATACGCAGTATTTT
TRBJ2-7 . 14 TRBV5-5 CASSLDPDFYEQYF TGTGCCAGCAGCTTGGATCCAGATTTCTACGAGCAGTACTTC
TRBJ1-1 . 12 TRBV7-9 CASSLINTEAFF TGTGCCAGCAGCTTAATCAACACTGAAGCTTTCTTT
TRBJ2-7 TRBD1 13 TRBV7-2 CASSWDRNYEQYF TGTGCCAGCAGCTGGGACAGGAATTACGAGCAGTACTTC
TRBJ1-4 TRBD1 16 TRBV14 CASSQEHGTVNEKLFF TGTGCCAGCAGCCAAGAACACGGGACAGTAAATGAAAAACTGTTTTTT
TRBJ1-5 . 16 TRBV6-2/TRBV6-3 CASSKGVGGHNQPQHF TGTGCCAGCAGCAAAGGGGTCGGCGGGCACAATCAGCCCCAGCATTTT
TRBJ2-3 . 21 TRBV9 CASSVKVRGSLLGPSTDTQYF TGTGCCAGCAGCGTAAAGGTCCGGGGTTCATTATTAGGCCCTAGCACAGATACGCAGTATTTT
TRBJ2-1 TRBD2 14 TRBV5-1 CASSFSGGSNEQFF TGCGCCAGCAGCTTTAGCGGGGGGAGCAATGAGCAGTTCTTC
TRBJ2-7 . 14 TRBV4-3 CASSPTGRWGEQYF TGCGCCAGCAGCCCGACGGGTCGGTGGGGCGAGCAGTACTTC
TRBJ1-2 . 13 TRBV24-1 CATSEDSNYGYTF TGTGCCACCAGCGAAGACAGCAACTATGGCTACACCTTC
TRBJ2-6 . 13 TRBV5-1 CASSSLGANVLTF TGCGCCAGCAGCTCGCTGGGGGCCAACGTCCTGACTTTC
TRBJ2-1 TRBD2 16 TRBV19 CASSAGLAGDHNEQFF TGTGCCAGTAGTGCGGGGCTAGCGGGAGACCACAATGAGCAGTTCTTC
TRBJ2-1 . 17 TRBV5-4 CASSSPGSGGSYNEQFF TGTGCCAGCAGCTCACCAGGGTCCGGGGGCTCCTACAATGAGCAGTTCTTC
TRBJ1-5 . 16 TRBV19 CASSKAQGDGVWPQHF TGTGCCAGTTCTAAGGCCCAGGGAGACGGTGTTTGGCCCCAGCATTTT
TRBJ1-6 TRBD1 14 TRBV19 CASNTGGTNSPLHF TGTGCCAGTAATACAGGGGGCACAAATTCACCCCTCCACTTT
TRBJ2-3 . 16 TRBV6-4 CASSDTVLGSTDTQYF TGTGCCAGCAGTGACACAGTTTTGGGGAGCACAGATACGCAGTATTTT